One sample yielded the 2 T cell receptor beta chains listed below, sequenced in a study of human T cells and chemical hapten exposure. TCRdb reanalysed the RACE reads using MiXCR and keeps one entry per CDR3 protein. The sample comprises some 400,000 distinct CDR3 sequences, less than 6.5% of which are singletons, and around 2.6% rests with the top ten. The time point denotes: pre-sensitization, week 0. The treatment here: therapeutic diphenylcyclopropenone sensitization with weekly scalp DPC. The sample consisted of whole blood, taken in connection with sensitization to the hapten diphenylcyclopropenone (DPC). Every receptor here comes from a woman aged 50 to 60 with alopecia areata. Some clones in this sample may be carry-over from other donors' samples.

In this sample, this clonotype turned up many times. In DNA, the CDR3 is TGCGCCAGCAACCCGACAGGGGGTTCTAGCACAGATACGCAGTATTTT. This codes for CASNPTGGSSTDTQYF. The J gene is TRBJ2-3, the V gene TRBV5-1; 9 bases are a match to TRBD1. In germline, CDR1 is SGHRS, CDR2 YFSETQ. V trimming: 6 bases; J trimming: 0 bases; junction bases outside the gene matches: 8. This CDR3 is 16 amino acids long.

In its sample, this clonotype was seen a few times. The J gene is TRBJ1-1, the V gene TRBV13, with D hard to call. The germline CDR1 and CDR2 sequences are PRHDT and FYEKMQ (reference sequence). The CDR3 loop spans 14 amino acids. V lost 3 bases and J lost 1, with 9 bases in between. This CDR3 is CASSLWTRNTEAFF. CDR3 in DNA: TGTGCCAGCAGCTTGTGGACGAGGAACACTGAAGCTTTCTTT.